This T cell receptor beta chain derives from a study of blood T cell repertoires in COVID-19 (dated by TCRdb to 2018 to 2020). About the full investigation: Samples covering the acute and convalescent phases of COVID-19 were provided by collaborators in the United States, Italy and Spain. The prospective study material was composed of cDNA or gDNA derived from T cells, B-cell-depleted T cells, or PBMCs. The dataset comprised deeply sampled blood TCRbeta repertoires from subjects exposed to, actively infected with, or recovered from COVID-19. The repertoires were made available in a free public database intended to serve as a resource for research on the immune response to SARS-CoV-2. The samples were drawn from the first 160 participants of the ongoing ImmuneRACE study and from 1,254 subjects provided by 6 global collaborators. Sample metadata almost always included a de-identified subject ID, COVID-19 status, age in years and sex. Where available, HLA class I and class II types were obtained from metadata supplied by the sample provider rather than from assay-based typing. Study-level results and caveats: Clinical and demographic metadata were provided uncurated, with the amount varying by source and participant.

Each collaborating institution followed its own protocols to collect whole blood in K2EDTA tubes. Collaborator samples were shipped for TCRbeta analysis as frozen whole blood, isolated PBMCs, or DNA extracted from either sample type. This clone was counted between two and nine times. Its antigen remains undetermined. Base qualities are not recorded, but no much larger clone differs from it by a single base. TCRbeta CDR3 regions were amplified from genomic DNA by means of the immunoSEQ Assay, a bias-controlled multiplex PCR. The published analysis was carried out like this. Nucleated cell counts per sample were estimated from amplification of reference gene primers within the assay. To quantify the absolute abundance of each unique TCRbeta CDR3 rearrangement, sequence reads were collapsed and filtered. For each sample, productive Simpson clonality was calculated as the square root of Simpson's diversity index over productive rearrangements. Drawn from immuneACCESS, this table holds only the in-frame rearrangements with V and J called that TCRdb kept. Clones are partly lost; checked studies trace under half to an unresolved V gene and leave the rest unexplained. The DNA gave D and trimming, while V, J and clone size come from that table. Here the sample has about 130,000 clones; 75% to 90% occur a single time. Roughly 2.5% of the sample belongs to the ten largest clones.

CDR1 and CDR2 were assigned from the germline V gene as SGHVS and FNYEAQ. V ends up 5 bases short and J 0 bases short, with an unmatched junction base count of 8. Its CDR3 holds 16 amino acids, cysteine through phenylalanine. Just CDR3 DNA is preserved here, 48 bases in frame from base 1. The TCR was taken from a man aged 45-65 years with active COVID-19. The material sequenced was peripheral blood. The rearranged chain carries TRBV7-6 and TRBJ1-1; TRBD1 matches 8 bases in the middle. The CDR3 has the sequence CASSNPGGGMNTEAFF. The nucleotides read TGTGCCAGCAGCAACCCAGGGGGCGGGATGAACACTGAAGCTTTCTTT.